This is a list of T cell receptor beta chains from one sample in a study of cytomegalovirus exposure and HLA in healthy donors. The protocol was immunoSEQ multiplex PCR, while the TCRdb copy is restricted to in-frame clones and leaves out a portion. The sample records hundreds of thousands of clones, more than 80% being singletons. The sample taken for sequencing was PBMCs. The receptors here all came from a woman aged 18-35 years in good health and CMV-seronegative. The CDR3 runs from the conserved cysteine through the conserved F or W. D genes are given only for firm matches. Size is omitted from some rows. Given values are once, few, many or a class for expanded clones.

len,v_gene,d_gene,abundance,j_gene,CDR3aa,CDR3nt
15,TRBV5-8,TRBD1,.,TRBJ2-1,CASSFQGASYNEQFF,TGTGCCAGCAGCTTTCAGGGGGCCTCCTACAATGAGCAGTTCTTC
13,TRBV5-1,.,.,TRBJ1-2,CASREGQGFGYTF,TGCGCCAGCAGGGAGGGGCAGGGCTTTGGCTACACCTTC
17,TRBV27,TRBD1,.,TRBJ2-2,CASSLSPGGAYTGELFF,TGTGCCAGCAGTTTATCCCCAGGGGGAGCCTACACCGGGGAGCTGTTTTTT
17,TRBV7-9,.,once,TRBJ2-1,CASSSPRGSLFYNEQFF,TGTGCCAGCAGCTCTCCGCGAGGGAGCCTTTTCTACAATGAGCAGTTCTTC
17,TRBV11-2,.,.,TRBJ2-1,CASAAGGGARMQVGQFF,TGTGCCAGCGCAGCGGGCGGCGGGGCTAGGATGCAGGTTGGGCAGTTCTTC
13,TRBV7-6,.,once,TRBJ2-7,CASSLQGPYEQYF,TGTGCCAGCAGCTTACAGGGTCCCTACGAGCAGTACTTC
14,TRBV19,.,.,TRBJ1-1,CASSLQGMNTEAFF,TGTGCCAGTAGCCTTCAGGGGATGAACACTGAAGCTTTCTTT
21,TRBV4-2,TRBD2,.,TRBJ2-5,CASSRTASVWTSGRVAETQYF,TGTGCCAGCAGCCGTACCGCCTCGGTTTGGACTAGCGGGAGAGTAGCGGAGACCCAGTACTTC
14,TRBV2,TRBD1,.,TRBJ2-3,CASRGQRSADTQYF,TGTGCCAGCCGGGGACAGCGGAGCGCAGATACGCAGTATTTT
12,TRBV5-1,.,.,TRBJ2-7,CASMRDRDEQYF,TGCGCCAGCATGCGGGATAGGGACGAGCAGTACTTC
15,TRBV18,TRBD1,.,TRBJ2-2,CASSPWTGNTGELFF,TGTGCCAGCTCACCGTGGACAGGGAACACCGGGGAGCTGTTTTTT
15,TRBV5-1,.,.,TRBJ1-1,CASSLALGRNTEAFF,TGCGCCAGCAGCTTGGCCTTGGGGAGGAACACTGAAGCTTTCTTT
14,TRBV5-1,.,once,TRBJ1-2,CASSYGQTNYGYTF,TGCGCCAGCAGCTACGGACAGACTAACTATGGCTACACCTTC
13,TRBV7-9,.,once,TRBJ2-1,CASSLGLTNEQFF,TGTGCCAGCAGCCTAGGACTAACGAATGAGCAGTTCTTC
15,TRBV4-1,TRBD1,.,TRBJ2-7,CASSQETRGYGLQYF,TGCGCCAGCAGCCAAGAGACCAGGGGGTATGGCCTCCAGTACTTC
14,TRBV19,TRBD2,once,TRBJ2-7,CASSRLAGSYEQYF,TGTGCCAGTAGTCGACTAGCGGGATCGTACGAGCAGTACTTC
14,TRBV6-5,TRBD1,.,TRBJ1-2,CASSHMGQGDGYTF,TGTGCCAGCAGCCACATGGGACAGGGCGATGGCTACACCTTC
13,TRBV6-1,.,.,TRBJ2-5,CASSEGQLGAQYF,TGTGCCAGCAGTGAAGGACAGTTAGGGGCCCAGTACTTC
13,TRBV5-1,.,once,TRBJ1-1,CASSSTVNTEAFF,TGCGCCAGCAGCTCAACAGTAAACACTGAAGCTTTCTTT
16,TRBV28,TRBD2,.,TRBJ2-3,CASSSLGGSGSDTQYF,TGTGCCAGCAGTTCCCTAGGCGGGAGCGGTTCAGATACGCAGTATTTT
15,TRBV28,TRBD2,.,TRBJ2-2,CASSAGGADTGELFF,TGTGCCAGCAGCGCCGGGGGGGCGGACACCGGGGAGCTGTTTTTT
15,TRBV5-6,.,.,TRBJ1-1,CASSFRGIVNTEAFF,TGTGCCAGCAGCTTCAGGGGTATAGTGAACACTGAAGCTTTCTTT
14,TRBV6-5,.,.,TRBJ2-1,CASSYDNTLTEQFF,TGTGCCAGCAGTTACGACAATACCCTGACTGAGCAGTTCTTC
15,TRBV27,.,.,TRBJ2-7,CASSRGEGRPYEQYF,TGTGCCAGCAGTCGAGGGGAAGGGAGGCCCTACGAGCAGTACTTC
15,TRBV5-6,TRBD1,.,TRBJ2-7,CASSSPGQGVYEQYF,TGTGCCAGCAGCTCTCCGGGACAGGGGGTTTACGAGCAGTACTTC
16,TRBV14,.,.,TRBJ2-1,CASSPERASSYNEQFF,TGTGCCAGCAGCCCTGAGCGGGCCAGCTCCTACAATGAGCAGTTCTTC
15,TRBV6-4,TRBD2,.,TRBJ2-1,CASSEESGSSHEQFF,TGTGCCAGCAGTGAAGAGAGCGGGAGTTCCCATGAGCAGTTCTTC
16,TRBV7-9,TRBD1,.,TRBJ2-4,CATLLTGGQAKNIQYF,TGTGCCACCTTGTTGACAGGGGGCCAAGCCAAAAACATTCAGTACTTC
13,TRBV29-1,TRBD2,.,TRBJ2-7,CSVVGLAGYEQYF,TGCAGCGTTGTCGGGCTAGCGGGCTACGAGCAGTACTTC
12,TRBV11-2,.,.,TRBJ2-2,CASSLGHGELFF,TGTGCCAGCAGCTTAGGGCACGGGGAGCTGTTTTTT
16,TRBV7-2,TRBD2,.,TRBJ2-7,CASSLEPSGGYYEQYF,TGTGCCAGCAGCTTAGAGCCTAGCGGGGGATACTACGAGCAGTACTTC
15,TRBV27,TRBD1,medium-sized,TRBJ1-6,CASSLMGDRGSPLHF,TGTGCCAGCAGTCTTATGGGGGACAGGGGTTCACCCCTCCACTTT
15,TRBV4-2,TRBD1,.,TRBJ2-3,CASSLMTGGEDTQYF,TGTGCCAGCAGCCTTATGACAGGGGGTGAGGATACGCAGTATTTT
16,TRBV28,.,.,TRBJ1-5,CASSFHTRGSRQPQHF,TGTGCCAGCAGTTTCCATACCCGGGGGAGCCGGCAGCCCCAGCATTTT
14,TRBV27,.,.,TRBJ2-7,CASSLIPSSYEQYF,TGTGCCAGCAGTTTAATTCCCAGCTCCTACGAGCAGTACTTC
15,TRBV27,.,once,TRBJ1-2,CASSLNAQPTGGYTF,TGTGCCAGCAGTTTAAATGCTCAACCTACGGGGGGCTACACCTTC
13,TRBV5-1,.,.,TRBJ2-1,CASSSGIYNEQFF,TGCGCCAGCAGCTCGGGAATCTACAATGAGCAGTTCTTC
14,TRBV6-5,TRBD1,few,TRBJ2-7,CASSYRTGEYEQYF,TGTGCCAGCAGTTACCGGACAGGGGAATACGAGCAGTACTTC
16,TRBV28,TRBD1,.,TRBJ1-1,CATHLTKGAGNTEAFF,TGTGCCACCCATCTCACTAAGGGGGCCGGGAACACTGAAGCTTTCTTT
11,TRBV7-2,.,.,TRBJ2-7,CASSPHGEQYF,TGTGCCAGCAGCCCCCACGGCGAGCAGTACTTC
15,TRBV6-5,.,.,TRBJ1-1,CASSYSNGVSTEAFF,TGTGCCAGCAGTTACAGTAACGGGGTCAGCACTGAAGCTTTCTTT
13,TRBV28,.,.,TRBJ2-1,CATTGDPYNEQFF,TGTGCCACCACGGGAGACCCCTACAATGAGCAGTTCTTC
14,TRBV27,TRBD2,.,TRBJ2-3,CASKERGGRVTQYF,TGTGCCAGCAAGGAGCGGGGGGGGCGGGTTACGCAGTATTTT
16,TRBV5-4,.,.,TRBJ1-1,CASSHIRGGDNTEAFF,TGTGCCAGCAGCCACATCCGGGGAGGGGATAACACTGAAGCTTTCTTT
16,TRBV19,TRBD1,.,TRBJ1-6,CASSIVPGQVNSPLHF,TGTGCCAGTAGTATCGTCCCGGGACAGGTTAATTCACCCCTCCACTTT
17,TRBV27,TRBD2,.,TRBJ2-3,CASSPLGVAGVTDTQYF,TGTGCCAGCAGTCCCCTGGGGGTAGCGGGGGTAACAGATACGCAGTATTTT
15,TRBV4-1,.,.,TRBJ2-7,CASSQVASASYEQYF,TGCGCCAGCAGCCAAGTGGCCAGCGCGTCCTACGAGCAGTACTTC
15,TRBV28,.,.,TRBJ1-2,CASAAATRRGYGYTF,TGTGCCAGCGCGGCGGCAACCCGACGGGGCTATGGCTACACCTTC
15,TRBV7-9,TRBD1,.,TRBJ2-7,CASSSPPDRVGEQYF,TGTGCCAGCAGCTCTCCCCCGGACAGGGTCGGCGAGCAGTACTTC
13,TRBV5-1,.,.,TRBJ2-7,CASSLGVTSEQYF,TGCGCCAGCAGCTTAGGGGTAACCTCCGAGCAGTACTTC
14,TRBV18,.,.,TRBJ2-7,CASSPEIQDYEQYF,TGTGCCAGCTCACCAGAGATCCAGGACTACGAGCAGTACTTC
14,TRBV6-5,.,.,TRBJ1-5,CASSYSKSYQPQHF,TGTGCCAGCAGTTACTCGAAGAGTTATCAGCCCCAGCATTTT
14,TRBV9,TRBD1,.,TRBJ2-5,CASSVVGQGETQYF,TGTGCCAGCAGCGTAGTCGGACAGGGGGAGACCCAGTACTTC
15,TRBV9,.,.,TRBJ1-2,CASSVGQTGLYGYTF,TGTGCCAGCAGCGTCGGACAGACAGGTCTTTATGGCTACACCTTC
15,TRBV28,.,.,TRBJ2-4,CASIPWRREGGIQYF,TGTGCCAGCATCCCCTGGCGTAGGGAGGGGGGCATTCAGTACTTC